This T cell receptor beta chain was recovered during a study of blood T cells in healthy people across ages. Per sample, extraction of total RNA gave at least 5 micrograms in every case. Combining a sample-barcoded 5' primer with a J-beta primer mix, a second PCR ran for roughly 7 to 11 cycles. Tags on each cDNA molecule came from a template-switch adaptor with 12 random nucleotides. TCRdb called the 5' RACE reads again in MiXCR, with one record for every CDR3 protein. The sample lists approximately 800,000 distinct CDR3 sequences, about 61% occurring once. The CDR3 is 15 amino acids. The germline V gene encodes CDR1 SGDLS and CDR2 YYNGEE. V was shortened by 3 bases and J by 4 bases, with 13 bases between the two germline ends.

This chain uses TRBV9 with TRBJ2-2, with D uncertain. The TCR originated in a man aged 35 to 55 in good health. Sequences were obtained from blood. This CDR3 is CASSANRMGTGELFF. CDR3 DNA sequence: TGTGCCAGCAGCGCGAACCGAATGGGCACCGGGGAGCTGTTTTTT.